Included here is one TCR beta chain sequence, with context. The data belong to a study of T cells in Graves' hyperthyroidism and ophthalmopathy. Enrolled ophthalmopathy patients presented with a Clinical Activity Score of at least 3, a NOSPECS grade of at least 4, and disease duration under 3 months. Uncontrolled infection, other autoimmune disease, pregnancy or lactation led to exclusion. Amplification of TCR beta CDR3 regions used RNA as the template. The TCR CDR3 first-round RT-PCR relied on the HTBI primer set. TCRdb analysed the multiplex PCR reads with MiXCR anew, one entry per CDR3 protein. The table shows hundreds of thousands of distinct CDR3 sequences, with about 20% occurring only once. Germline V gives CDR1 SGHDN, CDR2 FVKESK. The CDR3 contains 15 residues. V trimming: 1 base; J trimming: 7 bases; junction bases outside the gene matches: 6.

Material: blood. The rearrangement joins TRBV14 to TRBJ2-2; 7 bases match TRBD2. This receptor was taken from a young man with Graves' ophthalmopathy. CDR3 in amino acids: CASSQGGLGYGELFF. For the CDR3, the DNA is TGTGCCAGCAGCCAAGGAGGACTAGGGTACGGGGAGCTGTTTTTT.